This T cell receptor (beta chain) was retrieved from a study of T cell responses to AZD1222 COVID-19 vaccine (dated by TCRdb to the early 2020s). For the study in its entirety: A total of 230 to 250 trial participants underwent TCR sequencing, of whom about 210 received two doses of AZD1222 and 26 received two doses of the MenACWY control vaccine. Trial participants were enrolled by age into subgroups of 18-55, 56-69 and 70-plus years, and roughly 150, 30 and 60 TCR-sequenced participants, respectively, were included in these subgroups. Summary of the overall study and its limitations: Conclusions about previously exposed vaccinees were limited because only six AZD1222 recipients were SARS-CoV-2 seropositive at baseline. Because no day 14 peak-response samples were available, repertoires were characterized only after the peak T cell response. Reportedly, almost half of the unique spike-specific TCRs recognized epitopes lying outside the regions that are mutated in the B.1.351 and B.1.1.7 variants. The 56-69-year group was small, and its depth increase did not reach significance, likely because of low power. After two AZD1222 doses, both the breadth and the depth of spike-specific TCRs were significantly higher than at day 0 and than in MenACWY recipients. The whole spike protein was spanned by vaccine-associated CD4 TCRs, and dominant responses were seen in regions 160-218 and 743-854. Participants were mostly white British, with more females than males. The authors suggested clonal diversity may have been underestimated.

CDR1 and CDR2, looked up from the germline V gene, are SGHDT and YYEEEE. Including the terminal cysteine and phenylalanine, the CDR3 comprises 16 residues. Here the CDR3 DNA is all that survives: 48 bases in frame from base 1. Trimming takes 4 bases from V and 1 base from J, and the germline ends sit 12 bases apart. Of note for this clone: The antigen it binds to is not known. Qualities for individual bases were not recorded, and no much larger clone is one base off.

The CDR3 regions of human TCRbeta chains were analyzed by immunosequencing. The source study handled its data this way. TCRs in the repertoires were matched against a reference library of SARS-CoV-2-specific TCRs that had been generated with the MIRA antigen-specificity platform. Breadth meant the fraction of unique TCRs that were SARS-CoV-2-associated, whereas depth meant the fraction of total T cells that were SARS-CoV-2-associated. Using the MIRA data, each spike-specific TCR was mapped to the spike region that the TCR reacts to and placed in a CD4 or CD8 class. Log10-transformed breadth and depth values were compared by one-way ANOVA with Sidak's multiple comparisons tests. In its TCRdb copy, this immuneACCESS table keeps in-frame sequences only and misses some clones. Where compared with another copy, unresolved V genes explain less than half of these, and the others have no known cause. That table supplies the V and J calls and clone size; D and trimming were determined from the DNA. The sample has about 88,000 clones on record, around 90% of them singletons. The ten largest clonotypes hold 4% to 6% of the sample.

Sample time point, as interpreted from the label and publication: baseline before first vaccination. The meaning of the sample's treatment or condition label: meningococcal conjugate vaccine given as trial control. The vaccinee samples were drawn from two UK trials, COV001 and COV002, one of which was a single-blind randomized controlled phase 2/3 trial testing AZD1222 (ChAdOx1 nCoV-19) in healthy adults. Trial participant PBMC samples were collected at day 0 and day 28 after the second dose for TCRbeta chain sequencing. The sequence was collected from an adult in good health. Source: peripheral blood, taken on day 0 of MenACWY control vaccination. This sequence uses TRBV5-6 and TRBJ1-6; the best D guess is TRBD1, with 5 bases matching. The bases are TGTGCCAGCAGCCTCCATGGGGGGTCCTATAATTCACCCCTCCACTTT. The encoded protein is CASSLHGGSYNSPLHF.